This entry features one T cell receptor (beta chain) sequence. Antigen: not known. The data stem from a study of beta chain features in type 1 diabetes. Points from the study as a whole: For Type 1 diabetes patients, all four CD4+ subsets carried TCRB CDR3s that were moderately but significantly shorter. Sequencing of cDNA might inflate the share of cells that strongly express TCR. Across patients, naive, central memory and Treg TCRB repertoires exhibited apparently greater similarity than was observed across healthy donors. The analysis here could not establish whether HLA type shapes TCRB rearrangement.

Sorting that relied on CD45RO/CCR7/CD25/CD127/CD95/CD27 yielded CD4+ naive, central memory, regulatory and stem cell-like memory cells. Trimming pared 1 base from V and 3 bases from J, leaving 14 bases between. This CDR3 is built from 15 residues. Germline CDR1 reads SGHRS; CDR2 reads YFSETQ. Reverse transcribing all isolated RNA meant expressed TCRB transcripts were sequenced. This table comes from immunoSEQ multiplex PCR, and its TCRdb copy is limited to in-frame clones, with some not included. The sample gives some 280,000 clones, 14% of which show up once; about 0.015% is in the top ten. Material: naive CD4+ T cells from blood. This receptor was identified in a man aged 25 to 40 with type 1 diabetes. V gene TRBV5-1 combines with J gene TRBJ2-7, with D hard to call. The CDR3 region has the DNA TGCGCCAGCAGCTTGCGGATGCGCGGATACTACGAGCAGTACTTC. Its protein is CASSLRMRGYYEQYF. Combining the CDR3 with reference TRBV5-1 and TRBJ2-7 gives the whole variable domain KAGVTQTPRYLIKTRGQQVTLSCSPISGHRSVSWYQQTPGQGLQFLFEYFSETQRNKGNFPGRFSGRQFSNSRSEMNVSTLELGDSALYLCASSLRMRGYYEQYFGPGTRLTVT.